Below are 21 T cell receptor beta chains sequenced from a single sample in a study of shared clonotypes between healthy human individuals. TCRdb's copy holds only in-frame clones and misses some; the assay was immunoSEQ multiplex PCR. Found here are millions of clones, around nine tenths of them singletons; the top ten hold around 0.14%. Sequencing input: naive CD4+ T cells sorted from blood. Subset specified: CD45RA+ positively selected. The receptors shown here come from a man aged 18 to 30 in good health.

There are a few counts of this clone. V usage is TRBV2 and J usage is TRBJ2-2; the D is unclear. The CDR3 has 14 amino acids. The germline V gene encodes CDR1 SNHLY and CDR2 FYNNEI. The V and J ends lost 2 bases and 6 bases respectively, with 10 bases between them. The CDR3 DNA reads TGTGCCAGCAGTGAAAAAGTGATTCCCGGGGAGCTGTTTTTT. Its translation is CASSEKVIPGELFF.

The chain carries TRBV5-1 and TRBJ1-2; unclear D gene. The CDR3 totals 13 residues. The germline CDR1 and CDR2 sequences are SGHRS and YFSETQ. Trimming removed 4 bases from V and 0 bases from J, with 7 bases in between. This CDR3 is CASSQGSNYGYTF. The CDR3 region has the DNA TGCGCCAGCAGCCAAGGATCTAACTATGGCTACACCTTC.

This clone was counted once. Other DNA sequences within the sample encode an identical CDR3. The gene calls are TRBV28 and TRBJ2-7; D call uncertain. CDR1 and CDR2 (germline): MDHEN, SYDVKM. V shed 1 base and J shed 2 bases, with 3 bases lying between them. The CDR3 extends over 12 amino acids. The chain's CDR3 is CASSLFPYEQYF. As DNA, the CDR3 is TGTGCCAGCAGTTTATTTCCCTACGAGCAGTACTTC.

The chain joins TRBV27 to TRBJ2-1; D gene uncertain. V lost 6 bases, J lost 8 bases, and 14 bases lay in between. The CDR3 extends over 13 amino acids. The germline CDR1 and CDR2 sequences are MNHEY and SMNVEV (reference sequence). The CDR3 region is CASRERRLDEQFF. Written as DNA, the CDR3 is TGTGCCAGCAGGGAGCGCAGGTTAGATGAGCAGTTCTTC.

This sequence joins TRBV19 and TRBJ2-5; D tentatively reads TRBD1 or TRBD2 (5 bases each). Germline CDR1 is LNHDA and CDR2 is SQIVND (reference sequence). This CDR3 spans 11 amino acids. The CDR3 reads CSSGQAETQYF. The CDR3 DNA reads TGTTCGAGCGGACAAGCCGAGACCCAGTACTTC.

The chain is built from TRBV11-3 and TRBJ2-2, with D possibly matching TRBD1 (5 bases). With 5 bases removed from V and 5 bases from J, the gap between germline ends came to 9 bases. CDR1 is SGHNT and CDR2 is YENEEA in the germline V gene. This CDR3 region has 13 residues. The CDR3 DNA reads TGTGCCAGCAGCAAAGGGGAAACCGGGGAGCTGTTTTTT. Amino acid sequence: CASSKGETGELFF.

This sequence joins TRBV7-9 and TRBJ2-2; 7 nucleotides match TRBD1. The trim removed 4 bases at V and 5 bases at J, leaving 7 bases unmatched. Germline lookup yields CDR1 SEHNR and CDR2 FQNEAQ (reference sequence). The CDR3 covers 15 residues. The CDR3 protein is CASSSRRGRTGELFF. Written as DNA, the CDR3 is TGTGCCAGCAGCTCCCGCAGGGGGAGAACCGGGGAGCTGTTTTTT.

As regards this clone: The identical CDR3 is also encoded by other nucleotide sequences in the sample. This chain joins TRBV9 and TRBJ2-7; D is uncertain. The germline V and J ends were trimmed by 0 bases and 4 bases, with 11 bases remaining between them. Germline V gives CDR1 SGDLS, CDR2 YYNGEE. The CDR3 consists of 14 residues. CDR3 sequence reads: CASSVGGEGYEQYF. DNA of the CDR3: TGTGCCAGCAGCGTAGGTGGTGAAGGGTACGAGCAGTACTTC.

With regard to this clone: This same CDR3 is encoded by further DNA sequences in the sample. The J gene is TRBJ2-3, the V gene TRBV10-2; D unclear. The CDR3 is 11 amino acids. Trimming removed 6 bases from V and 5 bases from J, with 6 bases in between. In germline, CDR1 is WSHSY, CDR2 SAAADI. As DNA, the CDR3 is TGCGCCAGCAGCGAAATAGATACGCAGTATTTT. Encoded protein: CASSEIDTQYF.

The V and J genes are TRBV27 and TRBJ1-4, with a possible D match to TRBD1 (5 bases). From germline, CDR1 is MNHEY and CDR2 SMNVEV (reference sequence). The V gene lost 3 bases and the J gene lost 5 bases, with 13 bases spanning the gap. The CDR3 runs to 15 residues. The CDR3 bases are TGTGCCAGCAGTTTGGGGTGGGGCGGGAATGAAAAACTGTTTTTT. Translated: CASSLGWGGNEKLFF.

In the case of this clone: Other DNA sequences of this sample code for an identical CDR3. The gene calls are TRBV7-9 and TRBJ1-3; D not certain. The germline V and J ends were trimmed by 1 base and 3 bases, with 1 base remaining between them. The germline V gene has CDR1 SEHNR and CDR2 FQNEAQ (reference sequence). The CDR3 is 12 residues long. CDR3 loop: CASSLDGNTIYF. CDR3 nucleotide sequence: TGTGCCAGCAGCTTAGATGGAAACACCATATATTTT.

The gene calls are TRBV9 and TRBJ2-5; tentative D call: TRBD2 (6 bases). V lost 0 bases and J 4 bases, leaving 16 bases between the germline ends. Per germline, CDR1 SGDLS and CDR2 YYNGEE. This CDR3 region has 16 residues. CDR3 loop: CASSVGQSSGLETQYF. Here the CDR3 DNA reads TGTGCCAGCAGCGTAGGGCAATCCAGCGGGCTAGAGACCCAGTACTTC.

The rearrangement links TRBV5-4 to TRBJ2-4, with D uncertain. The germline V and J ends were trimmed by 1 base and 4 bases, with 6 bases remaining between them. In germline, CDR1 is SGHNT, CDR2 YYREEE (reference sequence). The CDR3 is 13 residues long. This CDR3 reads CASSLPGKNIQYF. In nucleotides, the CDR3 is TGTGCCAGCAGCTTGCCAGGAAAAAACATTCAGTACTTC.

This chain links TRBV11-3 with TRBJ2-7; 7 nucleotides agree with TRBD1. Germline V gene sequence: CDR1 SGHNT, CDR2 YENEEA. This CDR3 spans 17 amino acids. The V segment lost 5 bases and the J segment 0 bases; nucleotides outside the gene matches: 13. The CDR3: CASSLGTVARLSYEQYF. In nucleotides, the CDR3 is TGTGCCAGCAGCCTCGGGACAGTAGCCCGCCTCTCCTACGAGCAGTACTTC.

The genes are TRBV5-8 and TRBJ2-5; D possibly corresponds to TRBD1 (5 bases). This CDR3 contains 16 residues. The germline V and J ends were trimmed by 4 bases and 0 bases, with 16 bases remaining between them. The V gene's germline CDR1 is SGHTS and CDR2 YDEGEE. The CDR3 sequence is CASSPRRQTYQETQYF. The DNA of the CDR3 is TGTGCCAGCAGCCCCCGCCGACAGACGTACCAAGAGACCCAGTACTTC.

This chain joins TRBV10-3 and TRBJ2-1, with 11 bases that match TRBD1. The CDR3 consists of 12 residues. V dropped 10 bases and J dropped 12; count of bases not matched to a gene: 8. From germline, CDR1 is ENHRY and CDR2 SYGVKD. The CDR3 DNA reads TGTGCCAGCGAAGGACAGGGGGCTCGGCAGTTCTTC. This encodes CASEGQGARQFF.

The chain joins TRBV18 to TRBJ1-5; D remains ambiguous. The germline CDR1 and CDR2 sequences are KGHSH and LQKENI. The CDR3 runs to 14 residues. The germline V and J ends were trimmed by 5 bases and 5 bases, with 13 bases remaining between them. The CDR3 DNA is TGTGCCAGCTCAGCAGCCGTCCCCGATCAGCCCCAGCATTTT. Encoded protein: CASSAAVPDQPQHF. The full variable domain, its missing parts supplied by reference TRBV18 and TRBJ1-5, is NAGVMQNPRHLVRRRGQEARLRCSPMKGHSHVYWYRQLPEEGLKFMVYLQKENIIDESGMPKERFSAEFPKEGPSILRIQQVVRGDSAAYFCASSAAVPDQPQHFGDGTRLSIL.

The rearrangement joins TRBV10-3 to TRBJ2-1; the match to TRBD2 covers 9 bases. V trimming: 10 bases; J trimming: 6 bases; junction bases outside the gene matches: 13. Germline CDR1 is ENHRY and CDR2 is SYGVKD. There are 15 residues in the CDR3. CDR3 sequence reads: CATLPAGGPVNEQFF. Here the CDR3 DNA reads TGTGCCACCCTTCCGGCGGGGGGGCCGGTCAATGAGCAGTTCTTC.

The chain joins TRBV5-1 to TRBJ2-5, with TRBD1 matching over 12 bases. This CDR3 spans 16 amino acids. CDR1 is SGHRS, CDR2 YFSETQ, per germline. The V segment lost 1 base and the J segment 4 bases; nucleotides outside the gene matches: 5. In nucleotides, the CDR3 is TGCGCCAGCAGCTTGTCGGGACAGGGGGCCGGAGAGACCCAGTACTTC. This encodes CASSLSGQGAGETQYF.

The CDR3 bases are TGTGCCATCAGTGAGTCCGCACAGGTGGGCACAGATACGCAGTATTTT. This translates into CAISESAQVGTDTQYF. This sequence joins TRBV10-3 and TRBJ2-3, with a possible D match to TRBD1 (5 bases). Trimming took off 0 bases at V and 1 base at J, with 11 bases between the two ends. The germline V gene has CDR1 ENHRY and CDR2 SYGVKD. This CDR3 comprises 16 residues.

The chain carries TRBV6-1 and TRBJ2-5, with 8 bases identical to TRBD1. After removal of 6 bases from V and 3 bases from J, the junction contained 6 bases not matched to a gene. Looked up from germline, CDR1 is MNHNS and CDR2 is SASEGT. The CDR3 runs to 14 residues. In DNA form, the CDR3 reads TGTGCCAGCAGCCTACTGACAGGGGAAGAGACCCAGTACTTC. It yields the protein CASSLLTGEETQYF.